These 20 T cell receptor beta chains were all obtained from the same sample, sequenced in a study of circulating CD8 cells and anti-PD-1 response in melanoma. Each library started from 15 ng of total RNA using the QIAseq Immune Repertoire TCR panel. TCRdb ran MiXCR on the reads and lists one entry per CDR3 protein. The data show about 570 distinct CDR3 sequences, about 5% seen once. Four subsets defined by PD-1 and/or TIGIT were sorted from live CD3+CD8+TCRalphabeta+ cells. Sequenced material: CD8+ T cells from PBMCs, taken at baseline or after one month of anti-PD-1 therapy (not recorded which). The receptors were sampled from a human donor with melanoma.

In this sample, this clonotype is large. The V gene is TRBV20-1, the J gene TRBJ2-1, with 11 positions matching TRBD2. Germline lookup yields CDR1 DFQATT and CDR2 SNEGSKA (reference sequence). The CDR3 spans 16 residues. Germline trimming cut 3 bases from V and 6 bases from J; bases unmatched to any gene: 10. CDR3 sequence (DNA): TGCAGTGCTAGGGGGCCTAGCGGGAGGACCCCCAATGAGCAGTTCTTC. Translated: CSARGPSGRTPNEQFF.

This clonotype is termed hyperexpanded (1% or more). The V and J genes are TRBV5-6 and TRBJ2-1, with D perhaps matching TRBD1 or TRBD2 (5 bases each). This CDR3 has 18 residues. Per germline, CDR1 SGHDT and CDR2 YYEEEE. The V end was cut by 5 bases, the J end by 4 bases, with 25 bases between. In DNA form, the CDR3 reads TGTGCCAGCAGTCGTCTCATTTCCGGGACGGAGGCTTACAATGAGCAGTTCTTC. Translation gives CASSRLISGTEAYNEQFF.

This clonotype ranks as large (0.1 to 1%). This chain's CDR3 is CASSLFGPGSYEQYF. Written as DNA, the CDR3 is TGTGCCAGCAGTTTATTTGGCCCTGGCTCCTACGAGCAGTACTTC. J is TRBJ2-7 and V is TRBV27; D remains unclear. The germline gives CDR1 MNHEY, CDR2 SMNVEV (reference sequence). V lost 1 base to trimming and J lost 0 bases, with 10 bases between them. This CDR3 spans 15 amino acids.

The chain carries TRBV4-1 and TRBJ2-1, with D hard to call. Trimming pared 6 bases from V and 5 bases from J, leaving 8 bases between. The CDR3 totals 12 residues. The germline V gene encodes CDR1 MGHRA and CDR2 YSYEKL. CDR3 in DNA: TGCGCCAGCAGTCCTACAAACAATGAGCAGTTCTTC. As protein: CASSPTNNEQFF.

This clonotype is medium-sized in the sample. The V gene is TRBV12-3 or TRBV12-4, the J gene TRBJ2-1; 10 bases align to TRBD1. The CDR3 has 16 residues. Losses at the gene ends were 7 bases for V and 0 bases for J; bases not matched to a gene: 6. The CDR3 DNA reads TGTGCCAGCACGGGACAGGGGATTATCTCCTACAATGAGCAGTTCTTC. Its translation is CASTGQGIISYNEQFF.

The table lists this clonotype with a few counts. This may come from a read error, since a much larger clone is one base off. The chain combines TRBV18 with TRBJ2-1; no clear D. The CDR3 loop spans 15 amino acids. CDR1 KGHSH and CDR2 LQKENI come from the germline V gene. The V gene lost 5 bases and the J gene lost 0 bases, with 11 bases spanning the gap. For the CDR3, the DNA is TGTGCCAGCTCAAAAGCAGGATGCTCCTACAATGAGCAGTTCTTC. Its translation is CASSKAGCSYNEQFF.

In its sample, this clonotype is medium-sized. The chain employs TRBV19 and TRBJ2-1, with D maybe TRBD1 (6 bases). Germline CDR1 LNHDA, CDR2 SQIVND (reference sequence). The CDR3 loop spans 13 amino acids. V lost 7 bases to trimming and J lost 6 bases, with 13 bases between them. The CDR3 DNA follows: TGTGCCAGTACCACTCTGGGGGCCAATGAGCAGTTCTTC. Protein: CASTTLGANEQFF.

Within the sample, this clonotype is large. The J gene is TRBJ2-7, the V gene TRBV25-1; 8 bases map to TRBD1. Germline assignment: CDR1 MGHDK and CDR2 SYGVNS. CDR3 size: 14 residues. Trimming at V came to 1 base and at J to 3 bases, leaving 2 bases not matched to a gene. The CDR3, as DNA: TGTGCCAGCAGTGAATTGACAGGGGACTACGAGCAGTACTTC. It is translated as CASSELTGDYEQYF.

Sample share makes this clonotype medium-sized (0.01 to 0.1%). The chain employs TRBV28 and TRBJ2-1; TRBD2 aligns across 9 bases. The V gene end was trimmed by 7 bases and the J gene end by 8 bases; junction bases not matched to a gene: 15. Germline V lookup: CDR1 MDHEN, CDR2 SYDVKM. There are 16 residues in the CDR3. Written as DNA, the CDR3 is TGTGCCAGCACCCCCACGGTGTGGTTAGCGGGAGATGAGCAGTTCTTC. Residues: CASTPTVWLAGDEQFF.

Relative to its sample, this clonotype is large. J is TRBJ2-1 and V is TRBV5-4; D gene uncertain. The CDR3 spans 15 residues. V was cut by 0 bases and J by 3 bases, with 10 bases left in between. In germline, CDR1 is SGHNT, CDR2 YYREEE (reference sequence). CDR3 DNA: TGTGCCAGCAGCTTGGAGCGTAAAAGCTACAATGAGCAGTTCTTC. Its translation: CASSLERKSYNEQFF.

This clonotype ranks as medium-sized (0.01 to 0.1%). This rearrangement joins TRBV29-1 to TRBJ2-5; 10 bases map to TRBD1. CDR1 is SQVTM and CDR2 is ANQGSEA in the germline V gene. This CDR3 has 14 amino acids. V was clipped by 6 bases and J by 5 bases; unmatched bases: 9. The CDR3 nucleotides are TGCAGCGTAGTGGGACAGGGGTTTTGGGAGACCCAGTACTTC. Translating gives CSVVGQGFWETQYF.

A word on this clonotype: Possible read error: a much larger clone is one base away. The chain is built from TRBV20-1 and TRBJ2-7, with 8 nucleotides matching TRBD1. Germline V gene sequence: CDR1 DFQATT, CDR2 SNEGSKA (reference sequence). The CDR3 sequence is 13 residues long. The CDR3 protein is CRAGRQGLYEQYF. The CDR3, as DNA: TGCAGGGCGGGGCGACAGGGGCTCTACGAGCAGTACTTC.

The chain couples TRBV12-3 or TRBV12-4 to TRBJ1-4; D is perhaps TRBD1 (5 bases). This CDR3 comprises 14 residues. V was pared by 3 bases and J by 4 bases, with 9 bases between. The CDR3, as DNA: TGTGCCAGCAGTTTCCGGGACGGTAATGAAAAACTGTTTTTT. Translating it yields CASSFRDGNEKLFF.

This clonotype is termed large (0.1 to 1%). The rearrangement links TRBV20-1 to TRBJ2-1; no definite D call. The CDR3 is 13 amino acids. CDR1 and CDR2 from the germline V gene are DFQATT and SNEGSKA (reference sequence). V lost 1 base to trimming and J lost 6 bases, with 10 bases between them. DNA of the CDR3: TGCAGTGCTAGAGTCTCAGCGCCCAATGAGCAGTTCTTC. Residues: CSARVSAPNEQFF.

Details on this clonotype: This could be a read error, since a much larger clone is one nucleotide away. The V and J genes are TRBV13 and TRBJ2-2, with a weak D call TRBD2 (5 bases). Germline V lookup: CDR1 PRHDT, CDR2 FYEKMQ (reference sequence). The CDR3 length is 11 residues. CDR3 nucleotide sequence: TGTGCCAGCAGCTTACAGAGGGAGCCGTTTTTT. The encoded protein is CASSLQREPFF.

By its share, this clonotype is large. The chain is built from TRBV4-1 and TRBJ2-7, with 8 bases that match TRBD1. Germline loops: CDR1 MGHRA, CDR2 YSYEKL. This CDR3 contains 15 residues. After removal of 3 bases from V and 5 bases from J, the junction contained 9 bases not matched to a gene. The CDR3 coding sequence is TGCGCCAGCAGCCATGCTCTGGACAGGGCGAACGAGCAGTACTTC. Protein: CASSHALDRANEQYF.

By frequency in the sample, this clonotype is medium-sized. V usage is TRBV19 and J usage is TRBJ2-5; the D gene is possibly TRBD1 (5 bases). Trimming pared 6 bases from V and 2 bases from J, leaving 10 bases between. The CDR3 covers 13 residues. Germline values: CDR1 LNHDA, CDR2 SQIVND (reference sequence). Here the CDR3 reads CASSVQAQETQYF. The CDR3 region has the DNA TGTGCCAGTAGCGTACAGGCTCAAGAGACCCAGTACTTC.

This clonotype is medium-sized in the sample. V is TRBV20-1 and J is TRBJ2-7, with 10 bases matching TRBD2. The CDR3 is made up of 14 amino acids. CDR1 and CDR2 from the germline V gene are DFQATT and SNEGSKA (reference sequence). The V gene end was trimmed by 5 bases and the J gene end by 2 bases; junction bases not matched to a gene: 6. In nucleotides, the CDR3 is TGCAGTGCTGACGGGACTAGCGAAACCTACGAGCAGTACTTC. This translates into CSADGTSETYEQYF.

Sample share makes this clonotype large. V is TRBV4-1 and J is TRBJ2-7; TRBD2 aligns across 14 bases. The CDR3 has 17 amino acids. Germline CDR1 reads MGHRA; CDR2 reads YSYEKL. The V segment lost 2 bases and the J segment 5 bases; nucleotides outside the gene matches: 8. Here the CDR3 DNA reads TGCGCCAGCAGCCAATACTGGACTAGCGGGAGGATCAACGAGCAGTACTTC. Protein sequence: CASSQYWTSGRINEQYF.

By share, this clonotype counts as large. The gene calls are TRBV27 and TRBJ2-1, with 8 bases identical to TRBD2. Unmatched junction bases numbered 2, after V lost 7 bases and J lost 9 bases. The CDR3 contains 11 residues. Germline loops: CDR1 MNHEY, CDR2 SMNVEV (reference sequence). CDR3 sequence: CASKLAAEQFF. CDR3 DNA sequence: TGTGCCAGCAAACTAGCGGCTGAGCAGTTCTTC.